What follows are 23 T cell receptor beta chains derived from one specimen sequenced in a study of blood T cell repertoires in COVID-19. The table came from immunoSEQ multiplex PCR; TCRdb's copy has only in-frame clones and leaves some out. The data hold 200,000 to 300,000 clones, with 75% to 90% observed a single time. Material: PBMCs or T cells enriched from blood (not recorded which). The source is a man in his forties who had recovered from COVID-19.

The chain joins TRBV27 to TRBJ1-1, with D unresolved. Germline CDR1 is MNHEY and CDR2 is SMNVEV (reference sequence). CDR3 length: 14 amino acids. The V gene lost 4 bases and the J gene lost 3 bases, with 12 bases spanning the gap. CDR3 in amino acids: CASSSGSAYTEAFF. In DNA, the CDR3 is TGTGCCAGCAGTTCGGGAAGCGCGTACACTGAAGCTTTCTTT.

This chain links TRBV10-1 with TRBJ1-1; 7 positions agree with TRBD1. After removal of 3 bases from V and 0 bases from J, the junction contained 4 bases not matched to a gene. In germline, CDR1 is WNHNN, CDR2 SYGVQD (reference sequence). This CDR3 comprises 15 residues. CDR3 loop: CASSDSGQLNTEAFF. The CDR3 DNA follows: TGCGCCAGCAGTGACTCGGGACAGTTGAACACTGAAGCTTTCTTT.

The V call is TRBV29-1, the J call TRBJ1-2; 10 positions agree with TRBD1. The CDR3 totals 14 residues. V dropped 4 bases and J dropped 2; count of bases not matched to a gene: 4. Germline V gene data show CDR1 as SQVTM and CDR2 as ANQGSEA. The CDR3 region has the DNA TGCAGCGTTGCTCCGGGACAGGGGAACTATGGCTACACCTTC. Translated, it gives CSVAPGQGNYGYTF.

This chain joins TRBV3-1 (or the pseudogene TRBV3-2) and TRBJ2-7; possibly TRBD1 for D (6 bases). Germline CDR1 is LGHDT and CDR2 is YNNKEL (reference sequence). CDR3 length: 13 amino acids. Trimming shortened V by 3 bases and J by 5 bases, and 11 bases separated the two germline ends. CDR3 sequence: CASSQEEGDEQYF. The CDR3 nucleotides are TGTGCCAGCAGCCAGGAAGAGGGGGACGAGCAGTACTTC.

V usage is TRBV12-5 and J usage is TRBJ2-7; a weak D match, TRBD2 (5 bases). Looked up from germline, CDR1 is LGHNT and CDR2 is FRNRAP. Trimming cost V 6 bases and J 1 base, with 13 bases left between them. The CDR3 runs 14 residues. The CDR3 reads CASGYPPGSYEQYF. The CDR3 DNA is TGTGCTAGTGGCTACCCCCCGGGATCCTACGAGCAGTACTTC.

The chain has TRBV9 and TRBJ2-2; D ambiguous. Between the trimmed V and J ends, which lost 0 bases and 3 bases, there was a span of 6 bases. Germline V lookup: CDR1 SGDLS, CDR2 YYNGEE. The CDR3 runs 14 residues. The CDR3: CASSVVPDTGELFF. The CDR3 DNA follows: TGTGCCAGCAGCGTAGTGCCGGACACCGGGGAGCTGTTTTTT. Based on the CDR3 plus reference TRBV9 and TRBJ2-2, the full variable domain is DSGVTQTPKHLITATGQRVTLRCSPRSGDLSVYWYQQSLDQGLQFLIQYYNGEERAKGNILERFSAQQFPDLHSELNLSSLELGDSALYFCASSVVPDTGELFFGEGSRLTVL.

The gene calls are TRBV7-3 and TRBJ2-5; D is ambiguous. The CDR3 is 13 residues long. Trimming took 3 bases from V and 2 from J, leaving 7 bases between them. Per germline, CDR1 SGHTA and CDR2 FQGTGA. The DNA for the CDR3 is TGTGCCAGCAGCTTTGGTCAGCAAGAGACCCAGTACTTC. It encodes CASSFGQQETQYF. The entire variable domain, with the rest obtained from reference TRBV7-3 and TRBJ2-5, is as follows: GAGVSQTPSNKVTEKGKYVELRCDPISGHTALYWYRQSLGQGPEFLIYFQGTGAADDSGLPNDRFFAVRPEGSVSTLKIQRTERGDSAVYLCASSFGQQETQYFGPGTRLLVL.

V is TRBV18 and J is TRBJ2-2; D gene unclear. CDR3 length: 15 amino acids. V lost 8 bases and J lost 1, with 14 bases in between. In germline, CDR1 is KGHSH, CDR2 LQKENI. CDR3 nucleotides: TGTGCCAGCCGCGGTGGCCCCGTGAACACCGGGGAGCTGTTTTTT. It codes for CASRGGPVNTGELFF.

This clone appeared once. The chain joins TRBV6-2 or TRBV6-3 to TRBJ1-5; 8 nucleotides agree with TRBD1. Unmatched junction bases numbered 9, after V lost 1 base and J lost 4 bases. The CDR3 runs 17 residues. Looked up from germline, CDR1 is MNHEY and CDR2 is SVGEGT. This CDR3 is CASSYWIGQGLNQPQHF. The CDR3 DNA is TGTGCCAGCAGTTACTGGATCGGACAGGGCCTAAATCAGCCCCAGCATTTT.

This clone was detected only once. This chain uses TRBV6-5 with TRBJ1-5, with D maybe TRBD1 (6 bases). There are 15 residues in the CDR3. Trimming cost V 7 bases and J 5 bases, with 18 bases left between them. The germline gives CDR1 MNHEY, CDR2 SVGAGI. CDR3 coding DNA: TGTGCCAGCACCGAGGGCAGGGGAGGGTATCAGCCCCAGCATTTT. Translated: CASTEGRGGYQPQHF.

This rearrangement joins TRBV27 to TRBJ2-3; TRBD1 aligns across 8 bases. CDR1 is MNHEY, CDR2 SMNVEV, per germline (reference sequence). The CDR3 length is 14 residues. V lost 2 bases, J lost 4 bases, and 2 bases stayed unmatched. CDR3 sequence reads: CASSLQTGADTQYF. For the CDR3, the DNA is TGTGCCAGCAGTTTACAGACAGGGGCAGATACGCAGTATTTT.

The rearrangement joins TRBV4-1 to TRBJ2-5, with 7 bases lining up with TRBD2. The CDR3 covers 16 residues. Per the germline V gene, CDR1 is MGHRA and CDR2 is YSYEKL. Losses at the gene ends were 2 bases for V and 0 bases for J; bases not matched to a gene: 6. CDR3 bases: TGCGCCAGCAGCCAACAAGCGGGGAGGTACCAAGAGACCCAGTACTTC. As protein: CASSQQAGRYQETQYF.

The chain couples TRBV18 to TRBJ2-5, with D maybe TRBD1 (6 bases). V shed 2 bases and J shed 2 bases, with 6 bases lying between them. The CDR3 extends over 13 amino acids. Germline CDR1 is KGHSH and CDR2 is LQKENI. The CDR3: CASSPGQQETQYF. The CDR3 bases are TGTGCCAGCTCACCAGGACAGCAAGAGACCCAGTACTTC.

The genes are TRBV25-1 and TRBJ2-1; perhaps TRBD2 as D (6 bases). CDR3 length: 13 amino acids. CDR1 MGHDK and CDR2 SYGVNS come from the germline V gene. The ends were cut back, 6 bases at V and 7 bases at J, with 13 bases in the middle. The CDR3 reads CASRETSRNEQFF. For the CDR3, the DNA is TGTGCCAGCAGGGAGACTAGTAGGAATGAGCAGTTCTTC. Full variable domain (rest looked up from reference TRBV25-1 and TRBJ2-1): EADIYQTPRYLVIGTGKKITLECSQTMGHDKMYWYQQDPGMELHLIHYSYGVNSTEKGDLSSESTVSRIRTEHFPLTLESARPSHTSQYLCASRETSRNEQFFGPGTRLTVL.

This chain connects TRBV28 to TRBJ2-7; D perhaps matches TRBD2 (6 bases). In germline, CDR1 is MDHEN, CDR2 SYDVKM. There are 16 residues in the CDR3. V was pared by 6 bases and J by 3 bases, with 21 bases between. CDR3 sequence (DNA): TGTGCCAGCAGCCGACGAAGGGGACTTATCCTCTACGAGCAGTACTTC. Residues: CASSRRRGLILYEQYF.

The chain uses TRBV9 and TRBJ2-1; 7 bases match TRBD2. Germline V gene sequence: CDR1 SGDLS, CDR2 YYNGEE. With V trimmed by 1 base and J by 2 bases, 9 bases remained unmatched. The CDR3 loop spans 17 amino acids. In DNA form, the CDR3 reads TGTGCCAGCAGCGTACATCTATGGGCGGGGGCCTACAATGAGCAGTTCTTC. It specifies CASSVHLWAGAYNEQFF. Supplemented by reference TRBV9 and TRBJ2-1, the full variable domain reads DSGVTQTPKHLITATGQRVTLRCSPRSGDLSVYWYQQSLDQGLQFLIQYYNGEERAKGNILERFSAQQFPDLHSELNLSSLELGDSALYFCASSVHLWAGAYNEQFFGPGTRLTVL.

The V gene is TRBV3-1 (or the pseudogene TRBV3-2), the J gene TRBJ1-6, with D perhaps TRBD1 (5 bases). Germline V CDR1 and CDR2: LGHDT, YNNKEL (reference sequence). V lost 2 bases and J lost 11, with 16 bases in between. The CDR3 contains 15 residues. This chain's CDR3 is CASSQLLQAWAPLHF. The CDR3, as DNA: TGTGCCAGCAGCCAATTACTACAGGCGTGGGCACCCCTCCACTTT.

The rearrangement uses TRBV6-5 and TRBJ1-6; D gene unclear. The germline V and J ends were trimmed by 6 bases and 9 bases, with 9 bases remaining between them. The CDR3 spans 12 residues. Germline lookup yields CDR1 MNHEY and CDR2 SVGAGI. CDR3 bases: TGTGCCAGCAGGTACGCGGGTTCACCCCTCCACTTT. Protein sequence: CASRYAGSPLHF.

This clone was detected only once. The V call is TRBV28, the J call TRBJ2-7, with 13 nucleotides matching TRBD2. The J segment lost 0 bases and the V segment lost 6 bases, leaving 8 bases of the junction unmatched. The CDR3 contains 17 residues. Germline V gene data show CDR1 as MDHEN and CDR2 as SYDVKM. In DNA form, the CDR3 reads TGTGCCAGCAGCCAAGGACTAGCGGGAGTCTCCTCCTACGAGCAGTACTTC. Translated: CASSQGLAGVSSYEQYF.

This clone was seen a single time. The chain recombines TRBV11-2 with TRBJ1-5, with TRBD1 matching 8 bases. Looked up from germline, CDR1 is SGHAT and CDR2 is FQNNGV. The V segment lost 3 bases and the J segment 6 bases; nucleotides outside the gene matches: 4. The CDR3 runs 14 residues. The CDR3 sequence is CASSLDREVQPQHF. CDR3 in DNA: TGTGCCAGCAGCTTGGACAGGGAGGTTCAGCCCCAGCATTTT.

This chain connects TRBV9 to TRBJ2-3, with TRBD1 matching over 8 bases. This CDR3 has 16 amino acids. The germline V gene encodes CDR1 SGDLS and CDR2 YYNGEE. Unmatched junction bases numbered 7, after V lost 2 bases and J lost 2 bases. For the CDR3, the DNA is TGTGCCAGCAGCGTGGCAGGGGGCGCGGTCACAGATACGCAGTATTTT. Its translation: CASSVAGGAVTDTQYF.

The rearrangement joins TRBV19 to TRBJ2-7; 7 positions agree with TRBD1. In germline, CDR1 is LNHDA, CDR2 SQIVND (reference sequence). The V gene end was trimmed by 6 bases and the J gene end by 0 bases; junction bases not matched to a gene: 5. The CDR3 sequence is 14 residues long. This CDR3 reads CASREQGSSYEQYF. CDR3 DNA: TGTGCCAGTAGGGAACAGGGGAGCTCCTACGAGCAGTACTTC.

The CDR3 DNA follows: TGTGCCTCCACAGGGGGGGGGAACATGAACACTGAAGCTTTCTTT. Protein sequence: CASTGGGNMNTEAFF. The chain is built from TRBV30 and TRBJ1-1; the match to TRBD1 covers 8 bases. Germline trimming cut 7 bases from V and 0 bases from J; bases unmatched to any gene: 10. The CDR3 loop spans 15 amino acids. The germline V gene has CDR1 GTSNPN and CDR2 SVGIG (reference sequence).